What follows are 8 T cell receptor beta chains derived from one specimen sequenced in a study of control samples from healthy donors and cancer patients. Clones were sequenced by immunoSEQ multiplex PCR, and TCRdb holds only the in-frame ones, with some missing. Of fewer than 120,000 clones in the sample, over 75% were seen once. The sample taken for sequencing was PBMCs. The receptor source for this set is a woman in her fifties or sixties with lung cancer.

The CDR3 DNA sequence: TGTGCCACCAGTGATTTGAGGGGGGGCGTGAAGGAGGGTTCACCCCTCCACTTT. The encoded protein is CATSDLRGGVKEGSPLHF. V gene TRBV24-1 combines with J gene TRBJ1-6, with D perhaps TRBD1 (6 bases). CDR1 and CDR2 (germline): KGHDR, SFDVKD. The V end lost 0 bases, the J end lost 9 bases, and 20 bases lay between the germline ends. The CDR3 has 18 amino acids.

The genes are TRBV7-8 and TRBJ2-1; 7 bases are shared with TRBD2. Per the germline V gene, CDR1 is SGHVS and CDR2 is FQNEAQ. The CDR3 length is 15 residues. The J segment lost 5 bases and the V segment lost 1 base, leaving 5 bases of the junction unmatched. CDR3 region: CASSLVVGLNNEQFF. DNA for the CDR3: TGTGCCAGCAGCTTAGTGGTGGGACTAAACAATGAGCAGTTCTTC.

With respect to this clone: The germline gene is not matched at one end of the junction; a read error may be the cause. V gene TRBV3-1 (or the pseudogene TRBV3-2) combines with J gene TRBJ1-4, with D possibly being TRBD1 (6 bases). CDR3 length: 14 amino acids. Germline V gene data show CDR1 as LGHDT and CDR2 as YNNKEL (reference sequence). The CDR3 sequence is CASSTGTTNEKLFF. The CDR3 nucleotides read TGTGCCAGCAGTACCGGGACAACGAATGAAAAACTGTTTTTT.

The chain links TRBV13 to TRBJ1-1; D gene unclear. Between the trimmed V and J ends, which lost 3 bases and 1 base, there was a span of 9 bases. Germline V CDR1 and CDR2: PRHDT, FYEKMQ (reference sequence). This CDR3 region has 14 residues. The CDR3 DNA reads TGTGCCAGCAGCTTTGTATTTACGAACACTGAAGCTTTCTTT. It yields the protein CASSFVFTNTEAFF.

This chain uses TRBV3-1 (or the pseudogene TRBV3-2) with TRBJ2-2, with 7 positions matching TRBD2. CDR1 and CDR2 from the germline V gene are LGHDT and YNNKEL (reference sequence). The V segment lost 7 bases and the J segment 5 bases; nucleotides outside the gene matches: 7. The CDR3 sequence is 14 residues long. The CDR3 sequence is CASTLGGTTGELFF. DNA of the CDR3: TGTGCCAGCACCCTCGGGGGGACTACCGGGGAGCTGTTTTTT.

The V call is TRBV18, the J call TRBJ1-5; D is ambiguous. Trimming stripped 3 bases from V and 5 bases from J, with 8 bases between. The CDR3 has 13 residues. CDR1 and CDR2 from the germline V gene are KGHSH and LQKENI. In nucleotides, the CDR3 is TGTGCCAGCTCACCTGACACCTATCAGCCCCAGCATTTT. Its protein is CASSPDTYQPQHF. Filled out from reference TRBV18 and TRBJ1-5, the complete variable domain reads NAGVMQNPRHLVRRRGQEARLRCSPMKGHSHVYWYRQLPEEGLKFMVYLQKENIIDESGMPKERFSAEFPKEGPSILRIQQVVRGDSAAYFCASSPDTYQPQHFGDGTRLSIL.

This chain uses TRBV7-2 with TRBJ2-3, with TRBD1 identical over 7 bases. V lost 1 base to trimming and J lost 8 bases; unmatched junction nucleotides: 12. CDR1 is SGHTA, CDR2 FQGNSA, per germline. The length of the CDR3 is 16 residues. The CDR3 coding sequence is TGTGCCAGCAGCTTAGACCGGAGACAGGGAGCAGGTACGCAGTATTTT. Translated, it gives CASSLDRRQGAGTQYF.

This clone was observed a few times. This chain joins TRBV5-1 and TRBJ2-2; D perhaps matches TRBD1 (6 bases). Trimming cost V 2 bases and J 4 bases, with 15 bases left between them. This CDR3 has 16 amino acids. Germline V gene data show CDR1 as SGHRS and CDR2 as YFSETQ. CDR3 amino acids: CASSFKSTGLTGELFF. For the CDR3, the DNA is TGCGCCAGCAGCTTCAAAAGTACAGGGCTCACCGGGGAGCTGTTTTTT.